The TCR beta chain described here comes from a study of cytomegalovirus exposure and HLA in healthy donors (dated by TCRdb to the late 2010s). Study-wide context: According to a later analysis, one platform produced both the roughly 110 validation repertoires and the 666 repertoires of the first cohort. The aim of the study was to test whether cataloging public T cell receptors could identify signatures of past pathogen exposure. To predict cytomegalovirus infection status, the study combined high-throughput TCR immunosequencing, statistical association of individual TCRs with disease status, and machine learning. Along with the approximately 700-subject first cohort, a separate validation cohort of over a hundred different subjects was used. Broad study findings and their caveats: Most TCR sequences were observed very rarely across donors, whereas some public TCRs were present in many individuals. In both the original and validation cohorts, the classifier was reported to diagnose cytomegalovirus status with high specificity and sensitivity. Three of the identified cytomegalovirus-associated TCR beta chains were confirmed in vitro to be specific for cytomegalovirus antigens. The authors suggested that the approach could potentially be extended to other disease states and immunological phenotypes. Subsequent analysis determined that TCRs grouped into clusters in the first cohort also showed a tendency toward co-occurrence across the 120 or so validation repertoires, and roughly 94% of cluster scores exceeded 0. The study listed approximately 150 TCR beta chains as associated with cytomegalovirus. All 120 or so repertoires were used to score co-occurrence in the validation cohort in a later analysis, because that analysis had no HLA typing for the cohort.

With respect to this clone: Which antigen it targets is not known. No per-base quality is available; no much larger clone lies one base away.

The library was built by means of the immunoSEQ multiplex PCR assay. Processing in the source paper ran as follows. A statistical classification framework was developed to diagnose cytomegalovirus status using the catalog of TCR beta chain sequences. TCRdb took this table from immuneACCESS and kept in-frame rearrangements with V and J called. Such tables lack part of the clones; where checked against another copy, unresolved V genes explain under half of the gap, and the rest is unexplained. The D gene and trimming were derived from the DNA, and the V and J assignments and clone size from that table. Here the sample has 150,000 to 180,000 clones; just over 85% occur a single time. The ten largest clones represent 2% to 2.5% of the sample. From the cysteine through the phenylalanine, the CDR3 covers 16 amino acids. The kept DNA is CDR3 alone, 48 bases in frame from the first base. The germline V gene provides CDR1 MGHRA and CDR2 YSYEKL. Trimming costs V 2 bases and J 4 bases, and their ends lie 14 bases apart.

The donors were included in the validation cohort of over a hundred subjects, a group kept apart from the approximately 670-subject first cohort. The receptor was isolated from a human donor in good health. Material: PBMCs. The chain is encoded by TRBV4-1 joined to TRBJ2-2; the D gene is perhaps TRBD1, from 5 matching bases. The CDR3 reads CASSQRPQGLTGELFF. The DNA reads as follows: TGCGCCAGCAGCCAACGTCCCCAGGGCCTCACCGGGGAGCTGTTTTTT.